The 29 T cell receptor beta chains below all came from one sample that was sequenced in a study of blood T cell repertoires in COVID-19. The table came from immunoSEQ multiplex PCR; TCRdb's copy has only in-frame clones and leaves some out. The repertoire holds 70,000 to 100,000 clones, with 90% as singletons. The source material was peripheral blood. Every receptor here comes from a man between 60 and 75 years old with acute or convalescent COVID-19.

The J gene is TRBJ2-3, the V gene TRBV27, with 8 bases fitting TRBD2. The CDR3 length is 15 residues. The germline V gene encodes CDR1 MNHEY and CDR2 SMNVEV (reference sequence). V shed 4 bases, J shed 0 bases, and the junction held 3 bases outside the gene matches. The CDR3 coding sequence is TGTGCCAGCAGTTACTCTAGCGGGAGCACAGATACGCAGTATTTT. Translation: CASSYSSGSTDTQYF.

V gene TRBV18 combines with J gene TRBJ1-6; 7 bases align to TRBD1. Germline-derived CDR1 and CDR2 are KGHSH and LQKENI. The CDR3 has 15 amino acids. V trimming: 0 bases; J trimming: 7 bases; junction bases outside the gene matches: 3. CDR3 protein: CASSPPGQANSPLHF. The DNA for the CDR3 is TGTGCCAGCTCACCACCAGGACAGGCGAATTCACCCCTCCACTTT.

The J gene is TRBJ2-7, the V gene TRBV28; no reliable D call. CDR3 length equals 13 residues. V lost 6 bases to trimming and J lost 3 bases, with 12 bases between them. Germline V gene sequence: CDR1 MDHEN, CDR2 SYDVKM. For the CDR3, the DNA is TGTGCCAGCAGCTCCTCTGGGCGCTACGAGCAGTACTTC. Its translation: CASSSSGRYEQYF.

V gene TRBV27 combines with J gene TRBJ1-6; 11 bases map to TRBD1. V dropped 8 bases and J dropped 9; count of bases not matched to a gene: 9. The CDR3 runs to 15 residues. The germline CDR1 and CDR2 sequences are MNHEY and SMNVEV (reference sequence). The CDR3 sequence: CASCGQGAGGSPLHF. CDR3 nucleotide sequence: TGTGCCAGCTGTGGACAGGGGGCCGGGGGTTCACCCCTCCACTTT.

This clone came up a few times. The V gene is TRBV19, the J gene TRBJ2-5; weak D call: TRBD1 (8 bases). Trimming stripped 4 bases from V and 2 bases from J, with 17 bases between. The CDR3 has 16 amino acids. In germline, CDR1 is LNHDA, CDR2 SQIVND (reference sequence). CDR3 loop: CASSTQGGKAQETQYF. The CDR3 DNA sequence: TGTGCCAGTAGTACACAGGGGGGGAAAGCTCAAGAGACCCAGTACTTC.

This clone came up once. This chain connects TRBV29-1 to TRBJ1-3, with 7 bases fitting TRBD1. The trim removed 5 bases at V and 6 bases at J, leaving 7 bases unmatched. Germline CDR1 reads SQVTM; CDR2 reads ANQGSEA. The CDR3 extends over 13 amino acids. The CDR3 here is CSVFGTAQNTIYF. DNA for the CDR3: TGCAGCGTTTTCGGGACAGCCCAAAACACCATATATTTT.

The chain recombines TRBV10-3 with TRBJ2-3; 8 bases fit TRBD2. The CDR3 consists of 14 residues. Germline V gene sequence: CDR1 ENHRY, CDR2 SYGVKD. Germline trimming cut 7 bases from V and 2 bases from J; bases unmatched to any gene: 5. The CDR3 spells CAIKGSGTTDTQYF. The CDR3 nucleotides are TGTGCCATCAAAGGTAGCGGGACCACAGATACGCAGTATTTT.

The gene calls are TRBV5-1 and TRBJ1-1; no definite D call. The V end lost 7 bases, the J end lost 1 base, and 14 bases lay between the germline ends. The CDR3 has 14 amino acids. Per germline, CDR1 SGHRS and CDR2 YFSETQ. The CDR3 is CASAVVGGNTEAFF. DNA of the CDR3: TGCGCCAGCGCCGTTGTTGGAGGGAACACTGAAGCTTTCTTT.

In its sample, this clone was seen once. The chain is built from TRBV24-1 and TRBJ1-1, with no clear D. The germline V gene encodes CDR1 KGHDR and CDR2 SFDVKD. The CDR3 has 17 residues. V was shortened by 3 bases and J by 5 bases, with 21 bases between the two germline ends. In DNA, the CDR3 is TGTGCCACCAGTGATCCTCGTGTTTTGGCACCGGGGACTGAAGCTTTCTTT. Translated, it gives CATSDPRVLAPGTEAFF.

The rearrangement joins TRBV18 to TRBJ2-7, with a tentative D call TRBD2 (5 bases). The ends were cut back, 4 bases at V and 7 bases at J, with 14 bases in the middle. The germline CDR1 and CDR2 sequences are KGHSH and LQKENI. The CDR3 is made up of 13 amino acids. CDR3 protein: CASSQNEGDEQYF. The CDR3 bases are TGTGCCAGCTCACAGAATGAGGGTGATGAGCAGTACTTC.

This chain joins TRBV6-6 and TRBJ2-5, with D unclear. The CDR3 spans 12 residues. With 0 bases removed from V and 5 bases from J, the gap between germline ends came to 4 bases. The germline CDR1 and CDR2 sequences are MNHNY and SVGAGI (reference sequence). CDR3 in amino acids: CASSYSSETQYF. The CDR3 DNA sequence: TGTGCCAGCAGTTACTCGTCTGAGACCCAGTACTTC.

The chain combines TRBV7-9 with TRBJ2-5, with D possibly matching TRBD2 (6 bases). V was clipped by 4 bases and J by 4 bases, with 10 bases between them. The CDR3 is 13 residues long. Germline assignment: CDR1 SEHNR and CDR2 FQNEAQ (reference sequence). The CDR3 loop is CASSWAGIETQYF. DNA for the CDR3: TGTGCCAGCAGCTGGGCGGGAATAGAGACCCAGTACTTC. The variable domain in full, completed from reference TRBV7-9 and TRBJ2-5, reads DTGVSQNPRHKITKRGQNVTFRCDPISEHNRLYWYRQTLGQGPEFLTYFQNEAQLEKSRLLSDRFSAERPKGSFSTLEIQRTEQGDSAMYLCASSWAGIETQYFGPGTRLLVL.

The chain links TRBV4-3 to TRBJ1-3; D remains unclear. V shed 0 bases and J shed 0 bases, with 9 bases lying between them. This CDR3 comprises 16 residues. Germline assignment: CDR1 LGHNA and CDR2 YSLEER. The CDR3 nucleotides read TGCGCCAGCAGCCAAGAGGGCGACAACTCTGGAAACACCATATATTTT. It yields the protein CASSQEGDNSGNTIYF.

CDR3 sequence (DNA): TGTGCCAGCAGCTCAGACAGGGGACCTTATAATTCACCCCTCCACTTT. As protein: CASSSDRGPYNSPLHF. The chain has TRBV5-6 and TRBJ1-6; 8 bases fit TRBD1. The ends lost 3 bases at V and 4 bases at J; junction bases unmatched: 6. Germline V gives CDR1 SGHDT, CDR2 YYEEEE. The CDR3 sequence is 16 residues long.

The rearrangement links TRBV30 to TRBJ2-1; no reliable D call. CDR3 length: 12 residues. Germline CDR1 is GTSNPN and CDR2 is SVGIG (reference sequence). Trimming took off 0 bases at V and 13 bases at J, with 13 bases between the two ends. CDR3 residues: CAWSVLHSNQFF. CDR3 DNA sequence: TGTGCCTGGAGTGTACTGCACTCAAACCAGTTCTTC.

The CDR3 is CASSLGFPGQGYNEQFF. The CDR3 DNA follows: TGTGCCAGCAGCTTAGGTTTCCCGGGACAGGGGTACAATGAGCAGTTCTTC. This chain uses TRBV11-2 with TRBJ2-1; TRBD1 agrees at 10 bases. Trimming at V came to 1 base and at J to 4 bases, leaving 7 bases not matched to a gene. The CDR3 spans 17 residues. CDR1 SGHAT and CDR2 FQNNGV come from the germline V gene.

For the CDR3, the DNA is TGTGCCAGCAGCTTTAACAGGGGTAGGTCCCAAGAGACCCAGTACTTC. Protein: CASSFNRGRSQETQYF. The gene calls are TRBV7-9 and TRBJ2-5, with TRBD1 matching 7 bases. The CDR3 has 16 residues. J was trimmed by 1 base and V by 3 bases; bases with no gene match: 8. In germline, CDR1 is SEHNR, CDR2 FQNEAQ (reference sequence).

The chain couples TRBV6-2 or TRBV6-3 to TRBJ1-1; maybe TRBD1 (5 bases). V gave up 6 bases and J gave up 4 bases, with 12 bases separating them. There are 13 residues in the CDR3. Germline-derived CDR1 and CDR2 are MNHEY and SVGEGT. The CDR3 bases are TGTGCCAGCAGATACGGGGGGGGCACTGAAGCTTTCTTT. The encoded protein is CASRYGGGTEAFF.

The chain is built from TRBV2 and TRBJ2-1, with TRBD2 identical over 11 bases. This CDR3 has 16 residues. Germline CDR1 is SNHLY and CDR2 is FYNNEI. Trimming took 5 bases from V and 2 from J; bases not matched to a gene: 5. DNA of the CDR3: TGTGCCAGCAGTTTACTAGCGGGAGATCCCTACAATGAGCAGTTCTTC. Translation: CASSLLAGDPYNEQFF. The full variable domain, completed using reference TRBV2 and TRBJ2-1, is EPEVTQTPSHQVTQMGQEVILRCVPISNHLYFYWYRQILGQKVEFLVSFYNNEISEKSEIFDDQFSVERPDGSNFTLKIRSTKLEDSAMYFCASSLLAGDPYNEQFFGPGTRLTVL.

This chain's CDR3 is CASRHDTEAFF. CDR3 nucleotide sequence: TGTGCCAGCAGACATGACACTGAAGCTTTCTTT. The chain recombines TRBV7-9 with TRBJ1-1; D is ambiguous. The CDR3 is made up of 11 amino acids. V was clipped by 6 bases and J by 3 bases, with 5 bases between them. Per germline, CDR1 SEHNR and CDR2 FQNEAQ (reference sequence).

This chain's CDR3 is CASSQERQGNTEAFF. Here the CDR3 DNA reads TGTGCCAGCAGCCAAGAGAGGCAAGGAAACACTGAAGCTTTCTTT. V and J are TRBV4-2 and TRBJ1-1; no definite D call. The V gene's germline CDR1 is LGHNA and CDR2 YNFKEQ. CDR3 length equals 15 residues. V lost 0 bases, J lost 2 bases, and 10 bases lay in between.

Regarding this clone: One end of the junction is discordant with germline, which a read error may explain. This chain joins TRBV19 and TRBJ2-7; the match to TRBD1 covers 9 bases. This CDR3 spans 13 amino acids. CDR1 is LNHDA and CDR2 is SQIVND in the germline V gene (reference sequence). CDR3 in DNA: TGTGCCAGTAGTACCACCGGGACAGGGTTCAAGACCTTC. Translated: CASSTTGTGFKTF.

The chain recombines TRBV28 with TRBJ2-2; tentative D call: TRBD1 (6 bases). CDR3 length: 18 residues. V was shortened by 6 bases and J by 3 bases, with 23 bases between the two germline ends. Germline V gene lookup returns CDR1 MDHEN and CDR2 SYDVKM. The CDR3, as DNA: TGTGCCAGCAGCCCATTGGGCCCAGGGGCGTGGGACACCGGGGAGCTGTTTTTT. It encodes CASSPLGPGAWDTGELFF.

The chain couples TRBV5-5 to TRBJ1-5, with D perhaps TRBD1 (6 bases). Germline V gene lookup returns CDR1 SGHKS and CDR2 YYEKEE (reference sequence). V lost 0 bases to trimming and J lost 7 bases, with 11 bases between them. The CDR3 spans 14 residues. The CDR3 sequence: CASSLEQGRQPQHF. In nucleotides, the CDR3 is TGTGCCAGCAGCTTGGAACAGGGAAGGCAGCCCCAGCATTTT.

The CDR3: CASSPSVNTGELFF. The CDR3 bases are TGTGCCAGCTCACCATCCGTGAACACCGGGGAGCTGTTTTTT. J is TRBJ2-2 and V is TRBV18, with no clear D. The CDR3 runs to 14 residues. Germline V gene sequence: CDR1 KGHSH, CDR2 LQKENI. Trimming pared 2 bases from V and 1 base from J, leaving 5 bases between.

This chain joins TRBV10-3 and TRBJ2-7, with TRBD2 matching over 14 bases. This CDR3 spans 14 amino acids. Looked up from germline, CDR1 is ENHRY and CDR2 is SYGVKD. The V segment lost 11 bases and the J segment 5 bases; nucleotides outside the gene matches: 8. The CDR3, as DNA: TGTGCCTCGGCGACTAGCGGGAGGGCCGACGAGCAGTACTTC. Translated, it gives CASATSGRADEQYF.

This clone turned up a few times. The chain recombines TRBV10-3 with TRBJ2-1, with 11 bases that match TRBD2. The CDR3 totals 15 residues. Germline lookup yields CDR1 ENHRY and CDR2 SYGVKD. With 7 bases clipped from V and 7 bases from J, the junction kept 9 bases outside the gene matches. CDR3 protein: CAIKGGLAGWNEQFF. CDR3 nucleotides: TGTGCCATCAAGGGCGGACTAGCGGGTTGGAATGAGCAGTTCTTC.

Written as DNA, the CDR3 is TGTGCCAGCAGTGACACCCGGACTAGCGGGAGGGTCACCGAGCAGTTCTTC. It yields the protein CASSDTRTSGRVTEQFF. This chain links TRBV6-2 or TRBV6-3 with TRBJ2-1; 15 nucleotides match TRBD2. The J segment lost 10 bases and the V segment lost 5 bases, leaving 12 bases of the junction unmatched. There are 17 residues in the CDR3. From germline, CDR1 is MNHEY and CDR2 SVGEGT.

On this clone: The same CDR3 also results from other DNA sequences found in this sample. Here the CDR3 reads CASSPGQGLNTEAFF. The CDR3 region has the DNA TGTGCCAGCTCACCGGGACAGGGGCTCAACACTGAAGCTTTCTTT. The V call is TRBV18, the J call TRBJ1-1; 10 bases match TRBD1. V gave up 3 bases and J gave up 2 bases; unmatched junction bases: 3. Germline V gives CDR1 KGHSH, CDR2 LQKENI. The CDR3 length is 15 residues. The variable domain in full, completed from reference TRBV18 and TRBJ1-1, reads NAGVMQNPRHLVRRRGQEARLRCSPMKGHSHVYWYRQLPEEGLKFMVYLQKENIIDESGMPKERFSAEFPKEGPSILRIQQVVRGDSAAYFCASSPGQGLNTEAFFGQGTRLTVV.